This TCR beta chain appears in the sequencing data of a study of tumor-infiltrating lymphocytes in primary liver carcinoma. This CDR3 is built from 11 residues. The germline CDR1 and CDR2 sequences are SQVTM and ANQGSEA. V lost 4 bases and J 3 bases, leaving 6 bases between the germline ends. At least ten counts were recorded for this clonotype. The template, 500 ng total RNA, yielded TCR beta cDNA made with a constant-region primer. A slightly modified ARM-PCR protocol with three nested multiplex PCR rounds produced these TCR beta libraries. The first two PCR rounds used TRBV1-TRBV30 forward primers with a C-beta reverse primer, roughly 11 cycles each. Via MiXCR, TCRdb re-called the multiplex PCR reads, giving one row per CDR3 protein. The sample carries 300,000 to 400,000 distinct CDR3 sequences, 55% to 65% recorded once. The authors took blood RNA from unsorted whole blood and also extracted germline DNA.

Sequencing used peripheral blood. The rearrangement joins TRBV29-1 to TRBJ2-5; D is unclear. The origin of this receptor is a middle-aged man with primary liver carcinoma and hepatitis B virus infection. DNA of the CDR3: TGCAGCGTTGGCCTTAAAGAGACCCAGTACTTC. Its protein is CSVGLKETQYF.